The clone carrying this TCR beta chain turned up a few times. Antigen specificity is unknown. Unique molecular identifiers (one per individual cDNA molecule) were attached. TCRdb re-analysed the 5' RACE reads in MiXCR, keeping a single row per CDR3 protein. Among about 83,000 distinct CDR3 sequences listed, roughly an eighth were seen once. Trimming shortened V by 5 bases and J by 1 base, and 14 bases separated the two germline ends. The CDR3 length is 15 residues. Germline CDR1 is MDHEN and CDR2 is SYDVKM. The data originate from a study of early T cells in non-severe SARS-CoV-2 infection. The study, taken as a whole, reports: Private and CD4 specificities were missed by VDJdb matching, skewed to anti-spike CD8.

The sequence was collected from an adult who was a healthcare worker with PCR-confirmed SARS-CoV-2 infection or an uninfected control (not recorded which). The sequenced sample consisted of whole blood. The chain carries TRBV28 and TRBJ1-1; D gene uncertain. The CDR3 loop reads CASSGVTLSNTEAFF. CDR3 coding DNA: TGTGCCAGCAGTGGAGTAACCTTATCGAACACTGAAGCTTTCTTT.